This TCR beta chain emerged from a study of control samples from healthy donors and cancer patients. The germline CDR1 and CDR2 sequences are SGHTA and FQGNSA. This CDR3 is 15 amino acids long. V lost 3 bases to trimming and J lost 4 bases, with 13 bases between them. Data came from immunoSEQ multiplex PCR; TCRdb stores just in-frame clones and leaves some out. The table records 90,000 to 120,000 clones, approximately 82% of them present only once. This clone was counted only a few times. The chain carries TRBV7-2 and TRBJ2-1; D not certain. Sequenced sample: blood. The clonotype was recovered from a young man in good health. The CDR3 here is CASSFPPNRYNEQFF. The CDR3 bases are TGTGCCAGCAGCTTCCCCCCGAACAGATACAATGAGCAGTTCTTC.